The 13 T cell receptor beta chains presented below share a single source sample, sequenced in a study of identifying expanded T cells in peripheral blood. Profiled with immunoSEQ multiplex PCR; TCRdb holds only in-frame clones, not every one. The sample contains approximately 59,000 clones, about nine tenths of which appear only once. Input material: blood. The source of these receptors is a person between 18 and 69 years old in good health.

The chain uses TRBV29-1 and TRBJ2-7, with D perhaps TRBD1 (5 bases). The germline V gene has CDR1 SQVTM and CDR2 ANQGSEA. Deletions cut 6 bases from V and 0 bases from J, with 12 bases between. The CDR3 runs 13 residues. CDR3 in amino acids: CSVHDSSSYEQYF. The CDR3 DNA reads as TGCAGCGTCCACGACAGTAGCTCCTACGAGCAGTACTTC.

The chain is built from TRBV7-9 and TRBJ2-4, with unresolved D. The V gene lost 1 base and the J gene lost 12 bases, with 10 bases spanning the gap. CDR3 length equals 12 residues. CDR1 and CDR2 (germline): SEHNR, FQNEAQ (reference sequence). CDR3 sequence (DNA): TGTGCCAGCAGCTTAGATGACTCCCATCAGTACTTC. This encodes CASSLDDSHQYF.

This chain connects TRBV5-5 to TRBJ1-2, with D maybe TRBD1 (6 bases). Per germline, CDR1 SGHKS and CDR2 YYEKEE (reference sequence). CDR3 length equals 13 residues. V was trimmed by 4 bases and J by 7 bases, leaving 14 bases between them. DNA for the CDR3: TGTGCCAGCAGCAAGGGGGGGAGTAGTGGCTACACCTTC. It translates to CASSKGGSSGYTF. Combining the CDR3 with reference TRBV5-5 and TRBJ1-2 gives the whole variable domain DAGVTQSPTHLIKTRGQQVTLRCSPISGHKSVSWYQQVLGQGPQFIFQYYEKEERGRGNFPDRFSARQFPNYSSELNVNALLLGDSALYLCASSKGGSSGYTFGSGTRLTVV.

This CDR3 is CASSVGRGGTSGTDTQYF. The CDR3 DNA is TGTGCCAGCAGCGTAGGAAGGGGGGGGACTAGCGGGACAGATACGCAGTATTTT. The chain employs TRBV9 and TRBJ2-3; 12 nucleotides align to TRBD2. Germline V gene lookup returns CDR1 SGDLS and CDR2 YYNGEE. The CDR3 length is 18 residues. Germline trimming cut 0 bases from V and 3 bases from J; bases unmatched to any gene: 8. The whole variable domain, remainder taken from reference TRBV9 and TRBJ2-3, is DSGVTQTPKHLITATGQRVTLRCSPRSGDLSVYWYQQSLDQGLQFLIQYYNGEERAKGNILERFSAQQFPDLHSELNLSSLELGDSALYFCASSVGRGGTSGTDTQYFGPGTRLTVL.

The chain uses TRBV10-3 and TRBJ2-3, with D perhaps given as TRBD1 or TRBD2 (5 bases each). The CDR3 covers 15 residues. The V gene's germline CDR1 is ENHRY and CDR2 SYGVKD. Trimming pared 3 bases from V and 3 bases from J, leaving 13 bases between. The CDR3 spells CAISEGTPKTDTQYF. CDR3 DNA sequence: TGTGCCATCAGTGAAGGGACCCCTAAAACAGATACGCAGTATTTT.

CDR3 nucleotides: TGTGCCAGCAGGATGAGCGGCGGGAACACTGAAGCTTTCTTT. As protein: CASRMSGGNTEAFF. The V call is TRBV6-5, the J call TRBJ1-1; D not certain. Germline V lookup: CDR1 MNHEY, CDR2 SVGAGI. V lost 6 bases, J lost 1 base, and 12 bases lay in between. The CDR3 spans 14 residues.

CDR3 coding DNA: TGCGCCAGCAGCTTGGCCACAGGCTCCCAAGAAAAACTGTTTTTT. Encoded protein: CASSLATGSQEKLFF. The chain employs TRBV5-1 and TRBJ1-4; tentative D call: TRBD1 (5 bases). The length of the CDR3 is 15 residues. CDR1 is SGHRS, CDR2 YFSETQ, per germline. Trimming stripped 0 bases from V and 8 bases from J, with 14 bases between.

The rearrangement links TRBV5-1 to TRBJ2-7; 9 bases are a match to TRBD1. The CDR3 has 14 residues. The V gene end was trimmed by 5 bases and the J gene end by 5 bases; junction bases not matched to a gene: 8. From germline, CDR1 is SGHRS and CDR2 YFSETQ. The chain's CDR3 is CASRPGTGLDEQYF. CDR3 in DNA: TGCGCCAGCAGACCGGGGACAGGGTTGGACGAGCAGTACTTC.

The chain has TRBV6-5 and TRBJ2-7; D remains ambiguous. Deletions cut 2 bases from V and 0 bases from J, with 8 bases between. The CDR3 has 14 amino acids. The germline gives CDR1 MNHEY, CDR2 SVGAGI. CDR3 bases: TGTGCCAGCAGTTACAAGGGCGACTCCTACGAGCAGTACTTC. Encoded protein: CASSYKGDSYEQYF.

This chain connects TRBV4-1 to TRBJ2-3, with a weak D call TRBD2 (6 bases). The CDR3 is 17 residues long. V lost 5 bases, J lost 0 bases, and 18 bases lay in between. Germline CDR1 and CDR2: MGHRA and YSYEKL. The CDR3 DNA is TGCGCCAGCAGCACCCCACCGCGGGACGCCAGCACAGATACGCAGTATTTT. As protein: CASSTPPRDASTDTQYF.

This clone appeared once. The V gene is TRBV6-1, the J gene TRBJ2-5; D is unresolved. Trimming took off 6 bases at V and 7 bases at J, with 18 bases between the two ends. Germline V gene lookup returns CDR1 MNHNS and CDR2 SASEGT. The CDR3 spans 14 residues. In DNA, the CDR3 is TGTGCCAGCAGCGCCAACGTAGGGTTCGGGACCCAGTACTTC. Protein product: CASSANVGFGTQYF.

The chain recombines TRBV19 with TRBJ1-1; D gene unclear. This CDR3 comprises 15 residues. Germline V CDR1 and CDR2: LNHDA, SQIVND (reference sequence). Trimming removed 4 bases from V and 0 bases from J, with 12 bases in between. CDR3 coding DNA: TGTGCCAGTAGTAAGGACTGGATCGTGAACACTGAAGCTTTCTTT. Encoded protein: CASSKDWIVNTEAFF.

The chain joins TRBV30 to TRBJ1-4; 10 bases align to TRBD1. CDR1 is GTSNPN and CDR2 is SVGIG in the germline V gene (reference sequence). J was trimmed by 6 bases and V by 2 bases; bases with no gene match: 3. The CDR3 extends over 14 amino acids. Written as DNA, the CDR3 is TGTGCCTGGAGTCGTGGGACAGGGGATGAAAAACTGTTTTTT. Residues: CAWSRGTGDEKLFF. The full variable domain, rest sourced from reference TRBV30 and TRBJ1-4, is SQTIHQWPATLVQPVGSPLSLECTVEGTSNPNLYWYRQAAGRGLQLLFYSVGIGQISSEVPQNLSASRPQDRQFILSSKKLLLSDSGFYLCAWSRGTGDEKLFFGSGTQLSVL.